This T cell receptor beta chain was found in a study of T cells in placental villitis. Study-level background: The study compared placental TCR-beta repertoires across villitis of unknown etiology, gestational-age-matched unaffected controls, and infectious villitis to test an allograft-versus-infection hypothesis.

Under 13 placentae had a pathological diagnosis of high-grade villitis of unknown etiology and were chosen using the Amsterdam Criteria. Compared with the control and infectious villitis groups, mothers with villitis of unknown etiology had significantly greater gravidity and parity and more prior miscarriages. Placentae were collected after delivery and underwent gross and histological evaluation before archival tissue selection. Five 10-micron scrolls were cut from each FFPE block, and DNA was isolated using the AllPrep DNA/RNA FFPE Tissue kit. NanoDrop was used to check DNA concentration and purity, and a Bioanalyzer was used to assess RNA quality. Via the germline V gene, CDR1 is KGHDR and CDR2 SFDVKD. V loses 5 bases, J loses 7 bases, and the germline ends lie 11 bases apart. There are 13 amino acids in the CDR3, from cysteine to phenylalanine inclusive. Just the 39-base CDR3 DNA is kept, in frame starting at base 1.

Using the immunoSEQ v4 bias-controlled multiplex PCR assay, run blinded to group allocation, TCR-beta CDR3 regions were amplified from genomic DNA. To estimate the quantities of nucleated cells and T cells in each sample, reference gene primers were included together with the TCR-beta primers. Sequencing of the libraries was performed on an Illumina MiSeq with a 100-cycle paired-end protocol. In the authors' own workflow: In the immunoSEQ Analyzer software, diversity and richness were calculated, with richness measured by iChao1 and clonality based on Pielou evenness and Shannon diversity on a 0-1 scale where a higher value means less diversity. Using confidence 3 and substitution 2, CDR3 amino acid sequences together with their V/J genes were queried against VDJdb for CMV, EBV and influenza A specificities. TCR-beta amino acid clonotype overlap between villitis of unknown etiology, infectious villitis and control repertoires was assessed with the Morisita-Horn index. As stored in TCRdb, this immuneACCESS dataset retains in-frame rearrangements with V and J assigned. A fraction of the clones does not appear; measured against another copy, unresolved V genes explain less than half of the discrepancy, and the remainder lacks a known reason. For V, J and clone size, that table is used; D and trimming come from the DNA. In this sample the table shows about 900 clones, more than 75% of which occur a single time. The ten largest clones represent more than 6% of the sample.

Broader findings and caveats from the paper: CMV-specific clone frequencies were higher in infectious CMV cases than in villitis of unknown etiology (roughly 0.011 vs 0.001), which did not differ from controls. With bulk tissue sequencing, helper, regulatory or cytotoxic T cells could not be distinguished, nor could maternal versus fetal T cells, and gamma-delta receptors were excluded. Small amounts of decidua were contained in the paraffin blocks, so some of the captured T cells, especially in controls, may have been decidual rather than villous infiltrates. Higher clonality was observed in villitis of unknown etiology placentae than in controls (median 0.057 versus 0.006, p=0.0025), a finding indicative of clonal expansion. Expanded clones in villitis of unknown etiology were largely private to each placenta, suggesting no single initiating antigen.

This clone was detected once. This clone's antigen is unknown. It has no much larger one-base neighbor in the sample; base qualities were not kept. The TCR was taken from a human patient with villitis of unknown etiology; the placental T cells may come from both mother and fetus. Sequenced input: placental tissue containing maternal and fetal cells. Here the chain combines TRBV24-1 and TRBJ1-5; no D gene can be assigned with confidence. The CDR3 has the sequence CATSGLMGQPQHF. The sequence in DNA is TGTGCCACCAGTGGGTTAATGGGCCAGCCCCAGCATTTT.